The text below deals with one TCR beta chain. This table comes from immunoSEQ multiplex PCR, and its TCRdb copy is limited to in-frame clones, with some not included. The sample has some 1 million clones; under 80% are singletons. V lost 6 bases to trimming and J lost 4 bases, with 13 bases between them. The CDR3 spans 14 residues. Germline V lookup: CDR1 WSHSY, CDR2 SAAADI. The sample belongs to a study of shared clonotypes between healthy human individuals. The TCR sequence derives from a man aged 18 to 29 in good health. The sample taken for sequencing was memory CD4+ T cells sorted from blood. Subset defined: CD45RA-negative fraction. This rearrangement joins TRBV10-2 to TRBJ1-5; a possible D gene is TRBD1 (5 bases). CDR3 sequence: CASRQGPLNQPQHF. CDR3 DNA sequence: TGCGCCAGCAGGCAGGGACCTTTGAATCAGCCCCAGCATTTT.